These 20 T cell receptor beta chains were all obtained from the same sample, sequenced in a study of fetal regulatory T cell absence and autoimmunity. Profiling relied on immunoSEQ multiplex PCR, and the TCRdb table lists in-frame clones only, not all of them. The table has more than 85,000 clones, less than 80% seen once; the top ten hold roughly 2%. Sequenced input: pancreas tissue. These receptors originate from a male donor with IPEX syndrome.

This chain's CDR3 is CASSFRPYEQYF. In nucleotides, the CDR3 is TGTGCCAGCAGCTTCAGGCCCTACGAGCAGTACTTC. V is TRBV7-9 and J is TRBJ2-7, with unresolved D. V lost 3 bases to trimming and J lost 2 bases, with 5 bases between them. This CDR3 is 12 amino acids long. Per germline, CDR1 SEHNR and CDR2 FQNEAQ (reference sequence). Full variable domain (remainder filled in from reference TRBV7-9 and TRBJ2-7): DTGVSQNPRHKITKRGQNVTFRCDPISEHNRLYWYRQTLGQGPEFLTYFQNEAQLEKSRLLSDRFSAERPKGSFSTLEIQRTEQGDSAMYLCASSFRPYEQYFGPGTRLTVT.

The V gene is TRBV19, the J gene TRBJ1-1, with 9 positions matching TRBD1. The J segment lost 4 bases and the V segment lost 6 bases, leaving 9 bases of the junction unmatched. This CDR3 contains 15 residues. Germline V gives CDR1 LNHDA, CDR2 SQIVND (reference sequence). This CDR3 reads CASRRTGEKSTEAFF. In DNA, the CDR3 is TGTGCCAGTAGGAGGACAGGGGAGAAAAGCACTGAAGCTTTCTTT.

CDR3 sequence reads: CASSLNGVQPQHF. The DNA of the CDR3 is TGTGCCAGCAGCTTAAATGGGGTTCAGCCCCAGCATTTT. The chain couples TRBV7-9 to TRBJ1-5; D is unclear. Trimming removed 2 bases at V and 6 bases at J, with 8 bases between. Germline V gives CDR1 SEHNR, CDR2 FQNEAQ (reference sequence). This CDR3 has 13 residues.

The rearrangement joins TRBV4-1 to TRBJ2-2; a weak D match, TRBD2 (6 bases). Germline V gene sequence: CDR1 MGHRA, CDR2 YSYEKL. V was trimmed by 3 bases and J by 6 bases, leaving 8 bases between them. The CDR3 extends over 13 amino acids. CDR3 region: CASSQGTPGELFF. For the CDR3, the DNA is TGCGCCAGCAGCCAGGGGACTCCCGGGGAGCTGTTTTTT.

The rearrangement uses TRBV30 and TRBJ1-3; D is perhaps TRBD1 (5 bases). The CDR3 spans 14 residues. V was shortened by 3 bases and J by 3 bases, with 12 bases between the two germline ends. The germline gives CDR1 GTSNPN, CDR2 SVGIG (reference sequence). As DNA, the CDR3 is TGTGCCTGGAGCCGTCCGGGGGATGGAAACACCATATATTTT. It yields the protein CAWSRPGDGNTIYF.

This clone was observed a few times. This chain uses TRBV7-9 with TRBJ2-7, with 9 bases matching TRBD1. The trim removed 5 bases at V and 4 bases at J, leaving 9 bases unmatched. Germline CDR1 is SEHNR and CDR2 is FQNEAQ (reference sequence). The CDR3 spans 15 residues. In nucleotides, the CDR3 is TGTGCCAGCAGCGCGCCGGGACAGGGAGGATACGAGCAGTACTTC. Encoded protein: CASSAPGQGGYEQYF. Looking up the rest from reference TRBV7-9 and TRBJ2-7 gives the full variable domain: DTGVSQNPRHKITKRGQNVTFRCDPISEHNRLYWYRQTLGQGPEFLTYFQNEAQLEKSRLLSDRFSAERPKGSFSTLEIQRTEQGDSAMYLCASSAPGQGGYEQYFGPGTRLTVT.

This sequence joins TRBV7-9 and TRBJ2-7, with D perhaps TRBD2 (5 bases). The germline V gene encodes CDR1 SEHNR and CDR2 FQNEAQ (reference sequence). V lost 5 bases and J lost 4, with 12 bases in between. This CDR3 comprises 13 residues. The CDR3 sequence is CASSLAGVYEQYF. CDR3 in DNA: TGTGCCAGCAGCCTCGCGGGTGTTTACGAGCAGTACTTC.

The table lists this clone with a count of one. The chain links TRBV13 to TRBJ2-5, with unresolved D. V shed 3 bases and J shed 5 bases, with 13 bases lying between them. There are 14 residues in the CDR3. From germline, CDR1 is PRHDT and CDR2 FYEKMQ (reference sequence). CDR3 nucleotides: TGTGCCAGCAGCTTTGGAACCGTGGTCGAGACCCAGTACTTC. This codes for CASSFGTVVETQYF.

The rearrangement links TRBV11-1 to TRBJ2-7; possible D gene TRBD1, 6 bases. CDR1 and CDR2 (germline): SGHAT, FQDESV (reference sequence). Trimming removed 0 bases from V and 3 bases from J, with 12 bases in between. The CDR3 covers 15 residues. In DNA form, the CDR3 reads TGTGCCAGCAGCTTAGCGGAACTAGGGGGCTACGAGCAGTACTTC. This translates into CASSLAELGGYEQYF.

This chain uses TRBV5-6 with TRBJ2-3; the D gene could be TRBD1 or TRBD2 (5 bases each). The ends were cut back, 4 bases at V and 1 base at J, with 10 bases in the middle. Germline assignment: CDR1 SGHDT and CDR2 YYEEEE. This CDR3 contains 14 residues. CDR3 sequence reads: CASSIGTRTDTQYF. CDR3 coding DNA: TGTGCCAGCAGCATCGGGACGCGCACAGATACGCAGTATTTT.

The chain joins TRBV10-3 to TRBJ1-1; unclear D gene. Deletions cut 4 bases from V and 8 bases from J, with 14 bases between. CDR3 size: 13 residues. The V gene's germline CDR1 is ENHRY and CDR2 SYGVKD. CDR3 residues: CAISALDQMEAFF. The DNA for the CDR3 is TGTGCCATCAGTGCCTTGGACCAGATGGAAGCTTTCTTT.

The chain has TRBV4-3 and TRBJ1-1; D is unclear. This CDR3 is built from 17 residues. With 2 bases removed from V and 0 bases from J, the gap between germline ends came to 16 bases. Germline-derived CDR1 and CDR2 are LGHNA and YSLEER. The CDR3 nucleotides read TGCGCCAGCAGCCAATACCTGTCTTTTACAGTGAACACTGAAGCTTTCTTT. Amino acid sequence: CASSQYLSFTVNTEAFF.

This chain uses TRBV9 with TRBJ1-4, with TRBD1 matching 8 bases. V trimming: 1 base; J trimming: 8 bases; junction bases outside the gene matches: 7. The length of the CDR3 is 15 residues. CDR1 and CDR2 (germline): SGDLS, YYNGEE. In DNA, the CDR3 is TGTGCCAGCAGCGTATCAGGGGGCGCGTCGGAAAAACTGTTTTTT. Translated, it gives CASSVSGGASEKLFF.

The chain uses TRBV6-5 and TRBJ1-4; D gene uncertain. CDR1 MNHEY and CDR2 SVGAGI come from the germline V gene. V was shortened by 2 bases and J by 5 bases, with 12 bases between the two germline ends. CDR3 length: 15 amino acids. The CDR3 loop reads CASSYAGVSNEKLFF. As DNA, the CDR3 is TGTGCCAGCAGTTACGCCGGGGTCTCAAATGAAAAACTGTTTTTT.

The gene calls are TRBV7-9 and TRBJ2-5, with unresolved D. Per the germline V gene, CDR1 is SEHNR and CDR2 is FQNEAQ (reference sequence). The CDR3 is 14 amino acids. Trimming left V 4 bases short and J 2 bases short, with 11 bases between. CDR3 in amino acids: CASSSPSGQETQYF. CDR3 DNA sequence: TGTGCCAGCAGCTCCCCTTCTGGACAAGAGACCCAGTACTTC.

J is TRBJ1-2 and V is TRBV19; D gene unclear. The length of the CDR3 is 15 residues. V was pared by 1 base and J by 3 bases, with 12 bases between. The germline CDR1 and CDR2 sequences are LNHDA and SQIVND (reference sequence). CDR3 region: CASSIGPGGDYGYTF. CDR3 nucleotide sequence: TGTGCCAGTAGTATAGGGCCAGGTGGGGACTATGGCTACACCTTC.

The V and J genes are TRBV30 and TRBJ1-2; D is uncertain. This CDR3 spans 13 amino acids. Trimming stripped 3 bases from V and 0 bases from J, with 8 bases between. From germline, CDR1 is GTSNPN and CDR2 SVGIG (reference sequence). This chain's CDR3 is CAWSSTANYGYTF. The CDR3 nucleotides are TGTGCCTGGAGCAGTACCGCTAACTATGGCTACACCTTC.

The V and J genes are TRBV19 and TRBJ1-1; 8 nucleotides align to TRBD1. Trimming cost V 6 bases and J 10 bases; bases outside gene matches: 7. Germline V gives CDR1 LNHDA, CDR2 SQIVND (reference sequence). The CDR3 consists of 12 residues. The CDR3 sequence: CASRRTGSRAFF. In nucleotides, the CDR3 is TGTGCCAGTAGGAGGACAGGGTCTAGAGCTTTCTTT.

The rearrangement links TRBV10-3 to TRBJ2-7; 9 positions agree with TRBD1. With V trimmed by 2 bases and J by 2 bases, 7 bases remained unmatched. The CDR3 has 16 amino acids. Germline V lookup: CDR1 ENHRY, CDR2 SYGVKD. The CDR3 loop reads CAISEPPGTGTYEQYF. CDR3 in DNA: TGTGCCATCAGTGAGCCCCCCGGGACAGGGACCTACGAGCAGTACTTC.

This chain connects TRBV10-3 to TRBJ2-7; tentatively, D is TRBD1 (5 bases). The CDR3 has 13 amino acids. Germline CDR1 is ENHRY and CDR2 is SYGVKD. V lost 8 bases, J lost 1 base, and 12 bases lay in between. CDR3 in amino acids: CAILVQESYEQYF. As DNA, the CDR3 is TGTGCCATCTTAGTACAGGAGTCCTACGAGCAGTACTTC.